Only a few counts were recorded for the clone carrying this T cell receptor (beta chain). Its antigen is currently unknown. Germline V lookup: CDR1 SGHNT, CDR2 YYREEE (reference sequence). Unmatched junction bases numbered 5, after V lost 4 bases and J lost 7 bases. CDR3 length: 13 residues. The entry originates in a study of radiotherapy plus CTLA-4 blockade in lung cancer. Focal radiation plus CTLA-4 blockade with ipilimumab was administered to patients who had chemo-refractory metastatic non-small-cell lung cancer. Whole-study results and caveats: Early blood T cell clone changes and increased post-radiation serum interferon-beta were reportedly the strongest response predictors. Among blood TCR repertoires after radiotherapy plus ipilimumab, tumor-derived clones expanded.

TCRdb's copy holds only in-frame clones and misses some; the assay was immunoSEQ multiplex PCR. Here the sample spans about 95,000 clones, approximately 83% being singletons. The specimen was peripheral blood, collected from a patient treated with radiotherapy plus ipilimumab. The J gene is TRBJ1-2, the V gene TRBV5-4; 9 positions agree with TRBD1. This clonotype was sampled from a human donor with non-small cell lung cancer who had stable disease on radiotherapy plus ipilimumab. The CDR3 region has the DNA TGTGCCAGCAGCGGAACACAGGGGGCTGGCTACACCTTC. Amino acids: CASSGTQGAGYTF. The variable domain in full, with the rest retrieved from reference TRBV5-4 and TRBJ1-2, is ETGVTQSPTHLIKTRGQQVTLRCSSQSGHNTVSWYQQALGQGPQFIFQYYREEENGRGNFPPRFSGLQFPNYSSELNVNALELDDSALYLCASSGTQGAGYTFGSGTRLTVV.